Listed below are T cell receptor beta chains from one sample, sequenced in a study of CD8 T cells in ankylosing spondylitis. TCRdb re-called the 5' RACE reads with MiXCR, one entry per CDR3 protein. The table has approximately 140,000 distinct CDR3 sequences, approximately 8.4% seen once. The material sequenced was synovial fluid, either unsorted or a sorted T cell fraction (not recorded which). The receptors here all came from a male donor with ankylosing spondylitis. CDR3s include the opening cysteine and the closing phenylalanine or tryptophan. The D gene is left open where the match is weak. Clone size is shown for a subset of rows, as once, few, many or a class of expanded clone.

d_call | j_call | v_call | clone_size | cdr3_aa | cdr3_nt
- | TRBJ2-1 | TRBV10-3 | - | CAISGSNEQFF | TGTGCCATCAGTGGCAGCAATGAGCAGTTCTTC
- | TRBJ1-6 | TRBV9 | many | CASSVGGGVSLHF | TGTGCCAGCAGCGTAGGTGGAGGGGTCTCGCTCCACTTT
- | TRBJ1-3 | TRBV3-1 | few | CASSQDRHTIYF | TGTGCCAGCAGCCAAGACCGTCACACCATATATTTT
- | TRBJ2-1 | TRBV20-1 | - | CSARGEGPTLANNEQFF | TGCAGTGCCAGGGGCGAGGGTCCGACCCTTGCAAACAATGAGCAGTTCTTC
- | TRBJ1-3 | TRBV6-1 | many | CASRPQGAAPGNTIYF | TGTGCCAGCAGACCCCAGGGAGCAGCCCCCGGAAACACCATATATTTT
TRBD2 | TRBJ2-7 | TRBV20-1 | many | CSAPEWGGSTYEQYF | TGCAGTGCACCCGAGTGGGGGGGAAGCACCTACGAGCAGTACTTC
TRBD2 | TRBJ2-1 | TRBV7-8 | many | CASSLFVAGVGNEQFF | TGTGCCAGCAGCTTATTTGTAGCGGGAGTTGGCAATGAGCAGTTCTTC
- | TRBJ2-3 | TRBV7-2 | many | CASSVGDTQYF | TGTGCCAGCAGTGTAGGAGATACGCAGTATTTT
TRBD1 | TRBJ2-5 | TRBV9 | many | CASSVERGHPMMETQYF | TGTGCCAGCAGCGTAGAGAGGGGGCACCCCATGATGGAGACCCAGTACTTC
TRBD2 | TRBJ2-1 | TRBV28 | - | CASRETSGAYNEQFF | TGTGCCAGCAGGGAAACTAGCGGAGCCTACAATGAGCAGTTCTTC
- | TRBJ2-2 | TRBV3-1 | many | CASSQFIVSNTGELFF | TGTGCCAGCAGCCAATTCATAGTTTCGAACACCGGGGAGCTGTTTTTT
- | TRBJ2-6 | TRBV4-3 | - | CASSQGGGVSGANVLTF | TGCGCCAGCAGCCAAGGAGGAGGAGTCTCTGGGGCCAACGTCCTGACTTTC
- | TRBJ2-6 | TRBV28 | - | CASTGSGANVLTF | TGTGCCAGCACAGGGTCTGGGGCCAACGTCCTGACTTTC
- | TRBJ2-2 | TRBV29-1 | many | CSATRGVDGELFF | TGCAGCGCGACTAGGGGTGTGGACGGGGAGCTGTTTTTT
- | TRBJ2-3 | TRBV4-3 | many | CASSQRRAGDTQYF | TGCGCCAGCAGCCAACGGAGGGCGGGAGATACGCAGTATTTT
- | TRBJ1-3 | TRBV28 | many | CASSFRGSGNTIYF | TGTGCCAGCAGTTTTCGGGGGTCAGGAAACACCATATATTTT
- | TRBJ2-6 | TRBV28 | many | CASSSPSLSGANVLTF | TGTGCCAGCAGTTCCCCAAGCCTCTCTGGGGCCAACGTCCTGACTTTC
TRBD1 | TRBJ2-1 | TRBV7-2 | few | CAIRRDRRSYNEQFF | TGTGCCATCCGCCGGGACAGGCGCTCCTACAATGAGCAGTTCTTC
- | TRBJ1-5 | TRBV6-6 | - | CASSYVNQPQHF | TGTGCCAGCAGTTACGTCAATCAGCCCCAGCATTTT
- | TRBJ1-6 | TRBV28 | many | CASRESGSGNSPLHF | TGTGCCAGCCGCGAATCCGGCAGTGGTAATTCACCCCTCCACTTT
TRBD2 | TRBJ2-2 | TRBV11-2 | - | CASSFTSGSNTGELFF | TGTGCCAGCAGCTTTACTAGCGGTTCGAACACCGGGGAGCTGTTTTTT
TRBD2 | TRBJ2-3 | TRBV12-3/TRBV12-4 | - | CASRKGLAGGPDTQYF | TGTGCCAGCAGAAAGGGACTAGCGGGAGGACCAGATACGCAGTATTTT
- | TRBJ1-5 | TRBV20-1 | medium-sized | CSATVGNQPQHF | TGCAGTGCCACAGTGGGCAATCAGCCCCAGCATTTT
TRBD1 | TRBJ1-5 | TRBV7-8 | many | CASSAGTGQQPQHF | TGTGCCAGCAGCGCCGGGACAGGCCAACAGCCCCAGCATTTT